These 11 T cell receptor beta chains came from one sample sequenced in a study of T cells after yellow fever vaccination. TCRdb called the 5' RACE reads again in MiXCR, with one record for every CDR3 protein. The sample includes roughly 300,000 distinct CDR3 sequences, roughly 8.4% of them seen just once. The sequencing here drew on PBMCs, taken 45 days after the first yellow fever vaccination. These receptors were taken from a man between 18 and 29 years old who received the YFV17D yellow fever vaccine.

This clonotype was counted at least ten times. The chain is built from TRBV7-2 and TRBJ2-7; 9 bases are shared with TRBD1. This CDR3 region has 13 residues. Germline V gene sequence: CDR1 SGHTA, CDR2 FQGNSA. The V and J ends lost 5 bases and 7 bases, in that order; junction bases with no gene match: 6. The DNA for the CDR3 is TGTGCCAGCAGCGCCTACAGGGGGCAAGAGCAGTACGTC. As protein: CASSAYRGQEQYV.

The table lists this clonotype with a few counts. V usage is TRBV5-4 and J usage is TRBJ2-1; 8 nucleotides match TRBD2. CDR1 is SGHNT, CDR2 YYREEE, per germline (reference sequence). The CDR3 sequence is 13 residues long. With V trimmed by 0 bases and J by 8 bases, 1 base remained unmatched. Here the CDR3 reads CASSLVGGDEQFF. For the CDR3, the DNA is TGTGCCAGCAGCTTGGTCGGGGGGGATGAGCAGTTCTTC.

This clonotype was detected only a few times. The rearrangement links TRBV10-3 to TRBJ1-5; D is possibly TRBD1 (6 bases). The length of the CDR3 is 13 residues. Germline assignment: CDR1 ENHRY and CDR2 SYGVKD. CDR3 residues: CPHRYRDNQPQHF. CDR3 sequence (DNA): TGTCCTCATCGGTACAGGGACAATCAGCCCCAGCATTTT.

This clonotype was seen at least ten times. The chain recombines TRBV10-1 with TRBJ2-3; possible D gene TRBD1, 6 bases. The CDR3 extends over 16 amino acids. With 2 bases removed from V and 4 bases from J, the gap between germline ends came to 16 bases. Germline CDR1 WNHNN, CDR2 SYGVQD (reference sequence). CDR3 DNA: TGCGCCAGCAGTGAGCACCAGGGGAGAGGTGCAGATACGCAGTATTTT. This gives the protein CASSEHQGRGADTQYF.

The chain couples TRBV4-3 to TRBJ1-6; no clear D. V lost 0 bases, J lost 11 bases, and 8 bases lay in between. Looked up from germline, CDR1 is LGHNA and CDR2 is YSLEER. This CDR3 is built from 13 residues. The CDR3 nucleotides read TGCGCCAGCAGCCAAGAGGCACTTGCACCCCTCCACTTT. Translated, it gives CASSQEALAPLHF.

This clonotype was detected only a few times. This chain uses TRBV7-9 with TRBJ1-2, with D tentatively TRBD1 (5 bases). CDR1 is SEHNR and CDR2 is FQNEAQ in the germline V gene (reference sequence). V lost 2 bases and J lost 1, with 8 bases in between. The CDR3 spans 14 residues. The DNA for the CDR3 is TGTGCCAGCAGCTTACGGGGGGGTAACTATGGCTACACCTTC. Protein product: CASSLRGGNYGYTF.

A note on this clonotype: One end of the junction fails to match germline, which may point to a read error. The chain joins TRBV20-1 to TRBJ2-3; D is possibly TRBD2 (6 bases). Germline assignment: CDR1 DFQATT and CDR2 SNEGSKA (reference sequence). The CDR3 is made up of 16 amino acids. The CDR3 nucleotides are TGCTGTGCTAGAGGAAGGGGAGGATTTAGCACAGATACGCAGTATTTT. It is translated as CCARGRGGFSTDTQYF.

Points on this clonotype: Sequence at one end of the junction differs from germline and may be a read error. V usage is TRBV7-2 and J usage is TRBJ2-4; 10 bases fit TRBD2. This CDR3 spans 14 amino acids. Germline V lookup: CDR1 SGHTA, CDR2 FQGNSA. DNA of the CDR3: TGTGACAGCAGTAGAGCGGGGGGGAAAAACATTCAGTACTTC. This gives the protein CDSSRAGGKNIQYF.

The sample holds a few counts of this clonotype. The chain uses TRBV20-1 and TRBJ1-4; a possible D gene is TRBD1 (5 bases). Per the germline V gene, CDR1 is DFQATT and CDR2 is SNEGSKA (reference sequence). The CDR3 spans 15 residues. Trimming took off 4 bases at V and 4 bases at J, with 16 bases between the two ends. CDR3 DNA: TGCAGTGCTACAAACCCTACAGGAAGTAATGAAAAACTGTTTTTT. This gives the protein CSATNPTGSNEKLFF.

This clonotype was observed a handful of times. The rearrangement joins TRBV11-2 to TRBJ2-5, with 9 bases fitting TRBD2. V was pared by 2 bases and J by 5 bases, with 15 bases of the junction left unmatched. Germline V gene data show CDR1 as SGHAT and CDR2 as FQNNGV. The CDR3 consists of 18 residues. The CDR3 region is CASSLNMRAGGSKETQYF. The CDR3, as DNA: TGTGCCAGCAGCTTAAATATGAGAGCGGGGGGTTCCAAGGAGACCCAGTACTTC. The variable domain in full, completed from reference TRBV11-2 and TRBJ2-5, reads EAGVAQSPRYKIIEKRQSVAFWCNPISGHATLYWYQQILGQGPKLLIQFQNNGVVDDSQLPKDRFSAERLKGVDSTLKIQPAKLEDSAVYLCASSLNMRAGGSKETQYFGPGTRLLVL.

This clonotype was found a few times. This sequence joins TRBV3-1 and TRBJ1-2; TRBD1 is a possible D gene (6 bases). The V gene lost 3 bases and the J gene lost 4 bases, with 21 bases spanning the gap. Germline CDR1 reads LGHDT; CDR2 reads YNNKEL (reference sequence). The CDR3 covers 17 residues. The DNA of the CDR3 is TGTGCCAGCAGCCACGGCACCGGGACACCGAAGTTCTATGGCTACACCTTC. Its translation: CASSHGTGTPKFYGYTF.